The present T cell receptor beta chain was sequenced within a study of T cell changes during pregnancy in multiple sclerosis. Trimming removed 4 bases from V and 4 bases from J; junction bases left unmatched: 2. Germline V lookup: CDR1 SGHRS, CDR2 YFSETQ. The CDR3 loop spans 14 amino acids. The table came from immunoSEQ multiplex PCR; TCRdb's copy has only in-frame clones and leaves some out. Of about 64,000 clones detected, more than 90% appear once; the ten largest clones hold 1.4%. The V and J genes are TRBV5-1 and TRBJ2-5; TRBD2 agrees at 12 bases. This TCR was recovered from a female donor with multiple sclerosis, enrolled in a pregnancy study. This specimen was peripheral blood, taken in the second trimester of pregnancy. This chain's CDR3 is CASSRGLAGETQYF. DNA for the CDR3: TGCGCCAGCAGCAGGGGACTAGCGGGAGAGACCCAGTACTTC.